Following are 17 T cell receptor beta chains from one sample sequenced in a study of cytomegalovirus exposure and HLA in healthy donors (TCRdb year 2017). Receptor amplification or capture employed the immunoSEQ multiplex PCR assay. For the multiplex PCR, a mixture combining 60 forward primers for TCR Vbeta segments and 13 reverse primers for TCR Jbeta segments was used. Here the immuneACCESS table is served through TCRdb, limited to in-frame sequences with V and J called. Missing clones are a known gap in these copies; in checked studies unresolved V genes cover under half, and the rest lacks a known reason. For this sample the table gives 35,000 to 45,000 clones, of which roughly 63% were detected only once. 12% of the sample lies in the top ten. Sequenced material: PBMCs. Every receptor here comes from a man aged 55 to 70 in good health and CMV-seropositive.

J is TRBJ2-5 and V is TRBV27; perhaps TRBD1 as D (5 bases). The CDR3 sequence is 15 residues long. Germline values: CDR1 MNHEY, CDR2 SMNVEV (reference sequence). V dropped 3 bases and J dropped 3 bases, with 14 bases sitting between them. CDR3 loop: CASSLWQGKEETQYF. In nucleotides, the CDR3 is TGTGCCAGCAGTTTGTGGCAGGGTAAAGAAGAGACCCAGTACTTC.

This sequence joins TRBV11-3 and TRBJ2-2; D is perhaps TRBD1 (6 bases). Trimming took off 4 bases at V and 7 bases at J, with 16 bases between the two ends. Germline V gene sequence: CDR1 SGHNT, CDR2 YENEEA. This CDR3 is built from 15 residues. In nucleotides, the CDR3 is TGTGCCAGCAGCTCCAGGGGATCCGGTAACGGGGAGCTGTTTTTT. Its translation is CASSSRGSGNGELFF.

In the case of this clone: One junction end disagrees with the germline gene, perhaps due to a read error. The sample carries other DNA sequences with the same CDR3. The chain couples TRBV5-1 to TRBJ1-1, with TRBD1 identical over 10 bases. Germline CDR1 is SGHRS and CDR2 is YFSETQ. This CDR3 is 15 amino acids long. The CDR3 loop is CASRRQGAGWTEAFF. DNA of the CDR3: TGCGCCAGCAGGCGACAGGGGGCCGGTTGGACTGAAGCCTTCTTT. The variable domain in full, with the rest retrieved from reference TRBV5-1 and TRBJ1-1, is KAGVTQTPRYLIKTRGQQVTLSCSPISGHRSVSWYQQTPGQGLQFLFEYFSETQRNKGNFPGRFSGRQFSNSRSEMNVSTLELGDSALYLCASRRQGAGWTEAFFGQGTRLTVV.

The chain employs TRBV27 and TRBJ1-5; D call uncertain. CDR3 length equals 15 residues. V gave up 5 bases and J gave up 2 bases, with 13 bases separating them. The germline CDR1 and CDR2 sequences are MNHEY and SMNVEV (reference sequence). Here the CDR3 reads CASSPARIGNQPQHF. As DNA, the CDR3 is TGTGCCAGCAGTCCTGCGAGGATCGGCAATCAGCCCCAGCATTTT.

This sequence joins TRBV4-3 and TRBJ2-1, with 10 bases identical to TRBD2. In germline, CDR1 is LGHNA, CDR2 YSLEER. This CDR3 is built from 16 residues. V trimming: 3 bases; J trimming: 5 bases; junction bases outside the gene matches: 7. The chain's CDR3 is CASSQQLAGYHNEQFF. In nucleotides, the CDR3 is TGCGCCAGCAGCCAGCAACTAGCGGGATACCACAATGAGCAGTTCTTC.

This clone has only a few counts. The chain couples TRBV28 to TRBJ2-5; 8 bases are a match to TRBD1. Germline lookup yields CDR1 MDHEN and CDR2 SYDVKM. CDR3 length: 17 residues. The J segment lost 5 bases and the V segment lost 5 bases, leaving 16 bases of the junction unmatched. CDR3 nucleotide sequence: TGTGCCAGCAGTCGGGACAGGCCCGTGAGCGATGGGGAGACCCAGTACTTC. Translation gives CASSRDRPVSDGETQYF.

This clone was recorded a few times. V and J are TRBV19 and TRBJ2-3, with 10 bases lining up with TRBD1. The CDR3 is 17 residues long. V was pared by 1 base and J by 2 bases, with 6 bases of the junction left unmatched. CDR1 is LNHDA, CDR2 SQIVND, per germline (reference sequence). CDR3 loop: CASSIGDRGRLTDTQYF. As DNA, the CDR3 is TGTGCCAGTAGTATAGGAGACAGGGGGCGACTCACAGATACGCAGTATTTT.

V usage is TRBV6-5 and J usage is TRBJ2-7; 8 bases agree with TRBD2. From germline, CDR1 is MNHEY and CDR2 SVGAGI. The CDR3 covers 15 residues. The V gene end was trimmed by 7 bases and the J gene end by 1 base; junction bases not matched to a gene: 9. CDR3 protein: CASKAGGSKSYEQYF. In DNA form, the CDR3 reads TGTGCCAGCAAGGCGGGAGGCTCTAAATCCTACGAGCAGTACTTC.

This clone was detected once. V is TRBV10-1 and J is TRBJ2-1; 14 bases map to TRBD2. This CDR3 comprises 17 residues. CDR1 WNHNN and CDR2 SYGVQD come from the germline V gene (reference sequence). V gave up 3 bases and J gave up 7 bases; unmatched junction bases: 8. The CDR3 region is CASSDPGLAGGSNEQFF. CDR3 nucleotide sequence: TGCGCCAGCAGTGACCCCGGACTAGCGGGAGGTTCGAATGAGCAGTTCTTC.

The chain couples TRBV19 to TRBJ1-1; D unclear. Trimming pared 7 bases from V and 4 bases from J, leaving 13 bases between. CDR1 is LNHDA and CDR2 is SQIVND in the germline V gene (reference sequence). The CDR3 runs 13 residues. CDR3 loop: CASTLTGGTEAFF. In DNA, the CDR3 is TGTGCCAGTACCCTTACTGGAGGCACTGAAGCTTTCTTT.

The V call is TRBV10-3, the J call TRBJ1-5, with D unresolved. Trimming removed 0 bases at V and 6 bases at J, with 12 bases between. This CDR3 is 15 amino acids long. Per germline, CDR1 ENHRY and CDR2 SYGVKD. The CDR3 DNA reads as TGTGCCATCAGTGAGTCTTGGGGTGGAGGTCAGCCCCAGCATTTT. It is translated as CAISESWGGGQPQHF.

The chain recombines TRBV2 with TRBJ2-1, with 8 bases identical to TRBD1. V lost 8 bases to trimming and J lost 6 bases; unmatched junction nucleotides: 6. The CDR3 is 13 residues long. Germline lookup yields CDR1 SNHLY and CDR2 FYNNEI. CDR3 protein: CASSRGRFNEQFF. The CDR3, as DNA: TGTGCCAGCTCCAGGGGGCGCTTCAATGAGCAGTTCTTC.

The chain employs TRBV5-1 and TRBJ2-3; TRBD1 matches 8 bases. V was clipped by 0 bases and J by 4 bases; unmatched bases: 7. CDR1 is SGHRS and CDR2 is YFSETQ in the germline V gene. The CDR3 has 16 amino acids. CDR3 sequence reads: CASSLVSSGGADTQYF. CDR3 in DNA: TGCGCCAGCAGCTTGGTATCATCAGGGGGCGCAGATACGCAGTATTTT.

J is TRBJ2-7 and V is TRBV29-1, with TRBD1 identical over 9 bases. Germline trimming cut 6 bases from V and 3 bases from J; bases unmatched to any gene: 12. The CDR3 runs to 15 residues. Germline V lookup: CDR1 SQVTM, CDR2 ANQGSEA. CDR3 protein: CSVPGGEGQGYEQYF. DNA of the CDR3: TGCAGCGTCCCAGGTGGGGAGGGACAGGGCTACGAGCAGTACTTC.

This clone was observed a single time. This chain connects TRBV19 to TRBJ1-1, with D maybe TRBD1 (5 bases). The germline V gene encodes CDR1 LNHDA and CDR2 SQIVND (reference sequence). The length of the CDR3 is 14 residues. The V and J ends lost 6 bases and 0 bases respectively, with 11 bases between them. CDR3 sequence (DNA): TGTGCCAGTAGGACGACAGCGATGAACACTGAAGCTTTCTTT. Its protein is CASRTTAMNTEAFF.

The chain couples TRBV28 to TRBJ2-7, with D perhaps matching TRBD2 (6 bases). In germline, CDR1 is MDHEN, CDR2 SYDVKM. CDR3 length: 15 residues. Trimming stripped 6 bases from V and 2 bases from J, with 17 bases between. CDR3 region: CASRAGTLNTYEQYF. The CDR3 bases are TGTGCCAGCAGAGCCGGGACTCTAAACACCTACGAGCAGTACTTC.

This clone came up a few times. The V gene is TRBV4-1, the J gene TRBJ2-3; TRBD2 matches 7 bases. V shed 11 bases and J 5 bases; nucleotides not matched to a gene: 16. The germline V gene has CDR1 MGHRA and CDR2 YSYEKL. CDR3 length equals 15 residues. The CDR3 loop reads CASRVGGPWGDTQYF. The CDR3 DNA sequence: TGCGCCTCCAGGGTGGGAGGGCCGTGGGGAGATACGCAGTATTTT.